This is a list of T cell receptor beta chains from one sample in a study of blood T cell repertoires in COVID-19. TCRdb keeps only in-frame clones here, not all; method: immunoSEQ multiplex PCR. Among roughly 54,000 clones listed, approximately 90% were seen once. The sequenced material came from peripheral blood. The source is a human donor in a cohort sampled during active COVID-19. Each CDR3 is given with its conserved first and last residue. A D gene is named only where the DNA matches it firmly. Expanded clones are given a class, and other clones once, few, many or no size at all.

D,size,J,V,DNA,CDR3
TRBD2,-,TRBJ2-7,TRBV19,TGTGCCAGTAGCAGCGGGGGGAGCTCCTACGAGCAGTACTTC,CASSSGGSSYEQYF
TRBD2,-,TRBJ2-1,TRBV6-4,TGTGCCAGCAGTGCTGGGACTAGCTCCTACAATGAGCAGTTCTTC,CASSAGTSSYNEQFF
-,-,TRBJ2-2,TRBV5-6,TGTGCCAGCAGCACCCCCGGATCCGGGACACAGAACACCGGGGAGCTGTTTTTT,CASSTPGSGTQNTGELFF
TRBD1,-,TRBJ1-2,TRBV18,TGTGCCAGCTCACCGGACAGGGATGGCTACACCTTC,CASSPDRDGYTF
-,-,TRBJ2-7,TRBV5-4,TGTGCCAGCAGCGTAGGACTCCCTGGGGACGAGCAGTACTTC,CASSVGLPGDEQYF
TRBD1,-,TRBJ1-1,TRBV7-9,TGTGCCAGCAGCTCCCAGACAGGGGGCTTTCAAGCTTTCTTT,CASSSQTGGFQAFF
TRBD2,once,TRBJ2-4,TRBV11-2,TGTGCCAGCAGCGTCCAGCGGGGTACCGGGAGAATCTCGAACATTCAGTACTTC,CASSVQRGTGRISNIQYF
TRBD2,-,TRBJ2-2,TRBV5-1,TGCGCCAGCAGCTTGATTCGGCGGGAGGAAAACACCGGGGAGCTGTTTTTT,CASSLIRREENTGELFF
-,-,TRBJ2-5,TRBV5-1,TGCGCCAGCAGCCTAGGATCTCAAGAGACCCAGTACTTC,CASSLGSQETQYF
-,-,TRBJ2-5,TRBV7-2,TGTGCCAGCAAAGTCAGGATGGGAGAGACCCAGTACTTC,CASKVRMGETQYF
TRBD1,-,TRBJ1-1,TRBV19,TGTGCCAGTAGTCTAACAACCTCACAGGGGGCGCGTGGCACTGAAGCTTTCTTT,CASSLTTSQGARGTEAFF
TRBD2,-,TRBJ2-1,TRBV11-2,TGTGCCAGCAGCTTAGTGGCAGCGGGGGGGGAGGGTATCGAGTTCTTC,CASSLVAAGGEGIEFF
-,-,TRBJ1-6,TRBV3-1/TRBV3-2,TGTGCCAGCAGCCCCAGGACAAATTCACCCCTCCACTTT,CASSPRTNSPLHF
-,-,TRBJ2-1,TRBV14,TGTGCCAGCAGCCAGATAGCTGCTCGTCTCGGGCAGTTCTTC,CASSQIAARLGQFF
-,-,TRBJ1-6,TRBV2,TGTGCCAGCAGTACCCGCAGTAATTCACCCCTCCACTTT,CASSTRSNSPLHF
-,-,TRBJ2-2,TRBV5-1,TGCGCCAGCAGCTTAAGGACAGCCTCGAACACCGGGGAGCTGTTTTTT,CASSLRTASNTGELFF
-,-,TRBJ1-6,TRBV28,TGTGCCAGCAGTTCAGGGGATAATTCACCCCTCCACTTT,CASSSGDNSPLHF
-,-,TRBJ1-2,TRBV11-1,TGTGCCAGCAGCCCCCGTGCGGGAGCGGTGCATGGCTACACCTTC,CASSPRAGAVHGYTF
TRBD2,-,TRBJ2-1,TRBV9,TGTGCCAGCAGCCCGTATCCGGGACTAGCGGGGCCGTTAAACTACAATGAGCAGTTCTTC,CASSPYPGLAGPLNYNEQFF
TRBD1,-,TRBJ2-7,TRBV25-1,TGTGCCAGCAGTGAATCTGTCGGACAGGGAAGATACGAGCAGTACTTC,CASSESVGQGRYEQYF
TRBD1,once,TRBJ2-7,TRBV5-1,TGCGCCAGCAGTAGGGACAGGGAAGGTGACGAGCAGTACTTC,CASSRDREGDEQYF
TRBD1,-,TRBJ2-3,TRBV6-6,TGTGCCAGCAGTCCGGGACAGGGTGGAGATACGCAGTATTTT,CASSPGQGGDTQYF
TRBD1,once,TRBJ2-4,TRBV11-2,TGTGCCAGCAGACCCGACAGGGGGCTCGACATTCAGTACTTC,CASRPDRGLDIQYF
TRBD2,-,TRBJ2-7,TRBV11-2,TGTGCCAGCAGCTTTGGCGGGAGGGCTTACGAGCAGTACTTC,CASSFGGRAYEQYF
-,-,TRBJ2-6,TRBV11-3,TGTGCCAGCAGCCACCGCGAGGGACTTTCTGGGGCCAACGTCCTGACTTTC,CASSHREGLSGANVLTF
TRBD1,-,TRBJ1-5,TRBV5-6,TGTGCCAGCAGCTTCCGGGACAGCGGAAATCAGCCCCAGCATTTT,CASSFRDSGNQPQHF
-,-,TRBJ2-2,TRBV12-3/TRBV12-4,TGTGCCAGCAGTCCGGGGGTTACCGGGGAGCTGTTTTTT,CASSPGVTGELFF
-,-,TRBJ2-7,TRBV7-9,TGTGCCAGCAGCTTACCCCACGACACCGTCGACGAGCAGTACTTC,CASSLPHDTVDEQYF
-,few,TRBJ1-6,TRBV5-6,TGTGCCAGCAGCTTATCAATTTCACCCCTCCACTTT,CASSLSISPLHF
-,-,TRBJ2-7,TRBV9,TGTGCCAGCAGCGGCCCGGGATCCGGCGCCTACGAGCAGTACTTC,CASSGPGSGAYEQYF
TRBD2,-,TRBJ2-3,TRBV29-1,TGCAGCGTTGAAACTAGCGGGATAGATACGCAGTATTTT,CSVETSGIDTQYF
-,-,TRBJ1-2,TRBV5-1,TGCGCCAGCAGCTTGAACGGGAAGGCCCATGGCTACACCTTC,CASSLNGKAHGYTF
TRBD2,-,TRBJ2-2,TRBV2,TGTGCCAGCAGGCTCCTTGTGGGGGGGACTGGGGAGCTGTTTTTT,CASRLLVGGTGELFF
-,-,TRBJ2-7,TRBV18,TGTGCCAGCTCACCACCGAACCAGGTCTCCTACGAGCAGTACTTC,CASSPPNQVSYEQYF
-,-,TRBJ2-1,TRBV9,TGTGCCAGCAGCGCCGACTGGGTCCTCTCCTACAATGAGCAGTTCTTC,CASSADWVLSYNEQFF
-,-,TRBJ1-5,TRBV6-5,TGTGCCAGCAGTATGCGGGTTAATCAGCCCCAGCATTTT,CASSMRVNQPQHF
-,-,TRBJ2-1,TRBV7-2,TGTGCCAGCAGCCGGAGGGCAGCGAAATCCTACAATGAGCAGTTCTTC,CASSRRAAKSYNEQFF
-,-,TRBJ2-1,TRBV28,TGTGCCAGCTCAGTAAACAATGAGCAGTTCTTC,CASSVNNEQFF
-,-,TRBJ1-2,TRBV7-2,TGTGCCAGCAGCTCCCAGGGTTATGGCTACACCTTC,CASSSQGYGYTF
-,-,TRBJ1-2,TRBV7-2,TGTGCCAGCAGCTTAGCGGGTCGAGGTGGCTACACCTTC,CASSLAGRGGYTF
TRBD2,-,TRBJ2-3,TRBV7-9,TGTGCCAGCAGCTTTGGGCTGACTAGCGGCACAGATACGCAGTATTTT,CASSFGLTSGTDTQYF
TRBD2,-,TRBJ2-1,TRBV7-3,TGTGCCAGCAGCCCCAAAGTCGGGGGGTACAACAATGAGCAGTTCTTC,CASSPKVGGYNNEQFF
TRBD2,-,TRBJ2-7,TRBV5-1,TGCGCCAGCAGCTTGGGGTGGTTAGCGGGAGTTTCGAAGCAGTACTTC,CASSLGWLAGVSKQYF
-,-,TRBJ1-2,TRBV3-1/TRBV3-2,TGTGCCAGCAGCTTAGCTAACTATGGCTACACCTTC,CASSLANYGYTF
TRBD2,-,TRBJ2-7,TRBV3-1/TRBV3-2,TGTGCCAGCAGCCTCGGGACTAGAAGTGCGTACGAGCAGTACTTC,CASSLGTRSAYEQYF
-,-,TRBJ2-3,TRBV19,TGTGCCAGTATCGGGGAAAGGCTCACAGATACGCAGTATTTT,CASIGERLTDTQYF
-,once,TRBJ1-1,TRBV15,TGTGCCACCAGCAGAGCTCGGGGGGTGGGCACTGAAGCTTTCTTT,CATSRARGVGTEAFF
-,-,TRBJ1-5,TRBV2,TGTGCCAGCAGTGAAAACGGGGTTGGCAATCAGCCCCAGCATTTT,CASSENGVGNQPQHF
-,-,TRBJ2-2,TRBV3-1/TRBV3-2,TGTGCCAGCAGCCAACGTTCCGACACCGGGGAGCTGTTTTTT,CASSQRSDTGELFF
-,-,TRBJ2-4,TRBV5-1,TGCGCCAGCAGCTTCGGAATGAAGGACAATCTAGCCAAAAACATTCAGTACTTC,CASSFGMKDNLAKNIQYF
-,-,TRBJ2-3,TRBV6-5,TGTGCCAGCAGTTCCCGGGACACTAGCACAGATACGCAGTATTTT,CASSSRDTSTDTQYF
-,once,TRBJ2-5,TRBV5-1,TGCGCCAGCAGCCCCGGGTTAGGTCAAGAGACCCAGTACTTC,CASSPGLGQETQYF
TRBD1,-,TRBJ1-5,TRBV6-5,TGTGCCAGCAGCCGGACAGGGTACACCGGCCAGCCCCAGCATTTT,CASSRTGYTGQPQHF
TRBD1,-,TRBJ1-4,TRBV6-2/TRBV6-3,TGTGCCAGCAGTCCCGGACAGGGCCCGCAGAAACTGTTTTTT,CASSPGQGPQKLFF
TRBD1,-,TRBJ1-3,TRBV27,TGTGCCAGCAAGGAGGGGGCTGCTGGAAACACCATATATTTT,CASKEGAAGNTIYF
-,-,TRBJ1-3,TRBV11-2,TGTGCCAGCAGCCTACCAGGGGCCTCTGGAAACACCATATATTTT,CASSLPGASGNTIYF
TRBD1,-,TRBJ2-5,TRBV2,TGTGCCAGAGGGACAGCTAGGCAAGAGACCCAGTACTTC,CARGTARQETQYF